This record concerns one T cell receptor beta chain sequence. The germline V and J ends were trimmed by 0 bases and 2 bases, with 11 bases remaining between them. Germline V gene sequence: CDR1 LNHNV, CDR2 YYDKDF (reference sequence). This CDR3 has 16 amino acids. The sample comes from a study of blood T cell repertoires in COVID-19. In terms of age and location, participants ranged from roughly 18 to 100 years and lived in around 22 US areas. Participants had their cohort set by participant-reported clinical history. Data came from immunoSEQ multiplex PCR; TCRdb stores just in-frame clones and leaves some out. The table lists a few hundred thousand clones, about 90% of them singletons.

The sequencing input was PBMCs or T cells enriched from blood (not recorded which). This rearrangement joins TRBV15 to TRBJ1-3; no reliable D call. This receptor was identified in a woman aged 30 to 39 who had recovered from COVID-19. The CDR3 sequence: CATSRDWAGTGNTIYF. The CDR3 region has the DNA TGTGCCACCAGCAGAGATTGGGCCGGGACTGGAAACACCATATATTTT.